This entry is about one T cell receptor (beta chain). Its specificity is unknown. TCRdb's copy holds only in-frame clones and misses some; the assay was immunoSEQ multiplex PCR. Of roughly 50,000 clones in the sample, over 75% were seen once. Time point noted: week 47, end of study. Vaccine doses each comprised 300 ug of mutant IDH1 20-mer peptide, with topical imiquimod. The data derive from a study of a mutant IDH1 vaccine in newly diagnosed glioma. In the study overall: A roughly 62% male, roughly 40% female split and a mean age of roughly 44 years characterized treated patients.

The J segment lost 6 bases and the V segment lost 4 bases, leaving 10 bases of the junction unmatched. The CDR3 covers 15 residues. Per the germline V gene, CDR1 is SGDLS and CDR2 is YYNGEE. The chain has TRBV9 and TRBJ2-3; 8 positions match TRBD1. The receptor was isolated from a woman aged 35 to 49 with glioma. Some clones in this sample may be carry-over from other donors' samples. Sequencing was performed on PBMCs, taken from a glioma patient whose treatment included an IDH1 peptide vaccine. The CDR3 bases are TGTGCCAGCAGCCCCGGGACAGGTAGTTTCGATACGCAGTATTTT. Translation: CASSPGTGSFDTQYF. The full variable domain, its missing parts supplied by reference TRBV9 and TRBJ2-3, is DSGVTQTPKHLITATGQRVTLRCSPRSGDLSVYWYQQSLDQGLQFLIQYYNGEERAKGNILERFSAQQFPDLHSELNLSSLELGDSALYFCASSPGTGSFDTQYFGPGTRLTVL.